These 27 T cell receptor beta chains were all obtained from the same sample, sequenced in a study of blood T cell repertoires in COVID-19. Sequencing was performed with immunoSEQ multiplex PCR; in TCRdb, only in-frame clones are kept and a portion is missing. The sample lists 250,000 or so clones, nearly 90% occurring once. The sample consisted of peripheral blood. Every receptor here comes from a woman aged 55 to 70 with COVID-19, enrolled during active disease.

The chain combines TRBV2 with TRBJ2-1; 7 bases are shared with TRBD2. The CDR3 spans 14 residues. J lost 0 bases, V lost 9 bases, and 5 bases had no gene match. In germline, CDR1 is SNHLY, CDR2 FYNNEI. The CDR3, as DNA: TGTGCCAGGGGAGGGACGGGCTCCTACAATGAGCAGTTCTTC. The encoded protein is CARGGTGSYNEQFF.

V is TRBV27 and J is TRBJ2-3, with TRBD2 matching 12 bases. The CDR3 totals 18 residues. V lost 2 bases, J lost 6 bases, and 12 bases stayed unmatched. CDR1 is MNHEY and CDR2 is SMNVEV in the germline V gene (reference sequence). The CDR3 nucleotides are TGTGCCAGCAGTTTACGACTAGCGGGGGCCAGCTTTGTGGATACGCAGTATTTT. It specifies CASSLRLAGASFVDTQYF.

The chain has TRBV20-1 and TRBJ2-7; D is unclear. V was clipped by 3 bases and J by 2 bases, with 8 bases between them. The CDR3 sequence is 12 residues long. Germline V gives CDR1 DFQATT, CDR2 SNEGSKA (reference sequence). CDR3 protein: CSASRTAYEQYF. The CDR3 DNA is TGCAGTGCTAGTAGAACAGCCTACGAGCAGTACTTC.

The chain combines TRBV9 with TRBJ2-7; 8 positions match TRBD2. The CDR3 is 13 amino acids. Trimming removed 4 bases from V and 7 bases from J; junction bases left unmatched: 7. Germline values: CDR1 SGDLS, CDR2 YYNGEE. The CDR3 region has the DNA TGTGCCAGCAGCCGTAGCGGGGATGGAGAGCAGTACTTC. It codes for CASSRSGDGEQYF.

This clone has only a few counts. This sequence joins TRBV6-2 or TRBV6-3 and TRBJ1-3; D uncertain. The germline V and J ends were trimmed by 1 base and 2 bases, with 6 bases remaining between them. This CDR3 region has 14 residues. Germline assignment: CDR1 MNHEY and CDR2 SVGEGT. The CDR3 coding sequence is TGTGCCAGCAGTTACTTTGCGGCTGGAAACACCATATATTTT. This gives the protein CASSYFAAGNTIYF.

The genes are TRBV19 and TRBJ1-6, with D possibly TRBD1 on 6 matching bases. The ends were cut back, 3 bases at V and 0 bases at J, with 12 bases in the middle. Germline lookup yields CDR1 LNHDA and CDR2 SQIVND (reference sequence). The CDR3 runs to 17 residues. The CDR3 protein is CASSMDSTSSYNSPLHF. Written as DNA, the CDR3 is TGTGCCAGTAGTATGGACAGCACAAGCTCCTATAATTCACCCCTCCACTTT.

The V and J genes are TRBV3-1 (or the pseudogene TRBV3-2) and TRBJ1-1, with unresolved D. The CDR3 is 15 residues long. V was trimmed by 4 bases and J by 3 bases, leaving 15 bases between them. Germline assignment: CDR1 LGHDT and CDR2 YNNKEL (reference sequence). DNA for the CDR3: TGTGCCAGCAGCCCCCGGCCGGAGGGTGACACTGAAGCTTTCTTT. Its translation is CASSPRPEGDTEAFF.

The V gene is TRBV2, the J gene TRBJ2-6; 7 nucleotides agree with TRBD1. J was trimmed by 0 bases and V by 11 bases; bases with no gene match: 13. The length of the CDR3 is 17 residues. CDR1 SNHLY and CDR2 FYNNEI come from the germline V gene. CDR3 in amino acids: CAGKVSGGTSGANVLTF. Here the CDR3 DNA reads TGTGCCGGAAAGGTGTCAGGGGGTACCTCTGGGGCCAACGTCCTGACTTTC.

The CDR3 here is CATSPGVDTQYF. The CDR3 DNA is TGTGCCACCAGTCCGGGGGTAGATACGCAGTATTTT. The V and J genes are TRBV15 and TRBJ2-3, with a possible D match to TRBD2 (6 bases). The CDR3 loop spans 12 amino acids. The V end was cut by 6 bases, the J end by 5 bases, with 9 bases between. In germline, CDR1 is LNHNV, CDR2 YYDKDF (reference sequence).

The chain combines TRBV12-5 with TRBJ2-1; possibly TRBD1 for D (7 bases). The CDR3 spans 20 residues. Looked up from germline, CDR1 is LGHNT and CDR2 is FRNRAP. The ends were cut back, 0 bases at V and 0 bases at J, with 21 bases in the middle. This CDR3 is CASGLVLVGGGTDSYNEQFF. The DNA for the CDR3 is TGTGCTAGTGGTTTGGTTTTGGTCGGGGGCGGGACAGACTCCTACAATGAGCAGTTCTTC.

The V and J genes are TRBV18 and TRBJ1-6; weak D call: TRBD1 (6 bases). The germline V and J ends were trimmed by 2 bases and 10 bases, with 12 bases remaining between them. Per the germline V gene, CDR1 is KGHSH and CDR2 is LQKENI. The CDR3 sequence is 14 residues long. Here the CDR3 DNA reads TGTGCCAGCTCACCAGGGACACGGACCTCACCCCTCCACTTT. Protein product: CASSPGTRTSPLHF.

The chain employs TRBV9 and TRBJ2-1; D is ambiguous. The V and J ends lost 4 bases and 0 bases respectively, with 14 bases between them. The length of the CDR3 is 16 residues. The germline gives CDR1 SGDLS, CDR2 YYNGEE. This chain's CDR3 is CASSPTTGLSYNEQFF. CDR3 in DNA: TGTGCCAGCAGCCCCACCACGGGTCTCTCCTACAATGAGCAGTTCTTC.

The chain couples TRBV20-1 to TRBJ1-5; 7 nucleotides agree with TRBD1. Germline values: CDR1 DFQATT, CDR2 SNEGSKA (reference sequence). The CDR3 has 14 residues. Germline trimming cut 3 bases from V and 3 bases from J; bases unmatched to any gene: 5. The CDR3 nucleotides read TGCAGTGCTAGTTACAGGGGTTACAATCAGCCCCAGCATTTT. Protein: CSASYRGYNQPQHF.

J is TRBJ1-2 and V is TRBV28; 7 bases line up with TRBD1. The CDR3 runs to 15 residues. Germline CDR1 reads MDHEN; CDR2 reads SYDVKM. Losses at the gene ends were 2 bases for V and 4 bases for J; bases not matched to a gene: 7. The CDR3 spells CASSLGTAISYGYTF. The CDR3 region has the DNA TGTGCCAGCAGTTTAGGGACAGCCATATCCTATGGCTACACCTTC.

This rearrangement joins TRBV7-3 to TRBJ2-4; possibly TRBD2 for D (6 bases). Between the trimmed V and J ends, which lost 5 bases and 5 bases, there was a span of 10 bases. There are 13 residues in the CDR3. Germline values: CDR1 SGHTA, CDR2 FQGTGA. CDR3 nucleotides: TGTGCCAGCAGCCCCCCGGGGGAAAACATTCAGTACTTC. This encodes CASSPPGENIQYF.

V gene TRBV4-3 combines with J gene TRBJ2-7; no definite D call. V was trimmed by 0 bases and J by 2 bases, leaving 8 bases between them. CDR3 size: 14 residues. Germline V gene lookup returns CDR1 LGHNA and CDR2 YSLEER. CDR3 residues: CASSQEQSAYEQYF. Here the CDR3 DNA reads TGCGCCAGCAGCCAAGAACAGTCCGCCTACGAGCAGTACTTC.

This sequence joins TRBV6-5 and TRBJ1-2; 8 positions agree with TRBD1. CDR1 and CDR2 from the germline V gene are MNHEY and SVGAGI. The CDR3 covers 13 residues. With 10 bases clipped from V and 8 bases from J, the junction kept 12 bases outside the gene matches. This CDR3 is CATQQRQGKGYTF. The CDR3 nucleotides read TGTGCCACCCAACAGAGACAGGGGAAGGGCTACACCTTC.

The count of this clone is one. This chain connects TRBV6-5 to TRBJ2-1, with TRBD2 identical over 9 bases. The CDR3 extends over 16 amino acids. The V and J ends lost 2 bases and 0 bases, in that order; junction bases with no gene match: 2. Germline loops: CDR1 MNHEY, CDR2 SVGAGI. CDR3 nucleotides: TGTGCCAGCAGTTACAGGCGGGGGGGCTCCTACAATGAGCAGTTCTTC. This sequence encodes CASSYRRGGSYNEQFF.

The rearrangement joins TRBV27 to TRBJ1-5, with D possibly matching TRBD1 (5 bases). The ends were cut back, 5 bases at V and 10 bases at J, with 15 bases in the middle. This CDR3 has 13 residues. Germline CDR1 is MNHEY and CDR2 is SMNVEV (reference sequence). Here the CDR3 reads CASSHQGTDPQHF. DNA for the CDR3: TGTGCCAGCAGTCATCAGGGAACGGACCCCCAGCATTTT.

Only a few counts were recorded for this clone. This chain connects TRBV19 to TRBJ1-6, with TRBD1 matching over 8 bases. Germline V gene data show CDR1 as LNHDA and CDR2 as SQIVND (reference sequence). V trimming: 4 bases; J trimming: 6 bases; junction bases outside the gene matches: 8. The CDR3 sequence is 16 residues long. The chain's CDR3 is CASSTTGGRGNSPLHF. DNA of the CDR3: TGTGCCAGTAGTACTACAGGGGGTAGGGGTAATTCACCCCTCCACTTT. Variable domain in full (rest from reference TRBV19 and TRBJ1-6): DGGITQSPKYLFRKEGQNVTLSCEQNLNHDAMYWYRQDPGQGLRLIYYSQIVNDFQKGDIAEGYSVSREKKESFPLTVTSAQKNPTAFYLCASSTTGGRGNSPLHFGNGTRLTVT.

V and J are TRBV7-2 and TRBJ1-2, with D possibly being TRBD1 (6 bases). Germline V gene lookup returns CDR1 SGHTA and CDR2 FQGNSA. V gave up 6 bases and J gave up 0 bases, with 8 bases separating them. The CDR3 is 13 residues long. CDR3 sequence reads: CASRDRTNYGYTF. In nucleotides, the CDR3 is TGTGCCAGCAGGGACAGAACTAACTATGGCTACACCTTC.

The rearrangement uses TRBV23-1 and TRBJ1-5; 9 bases align to TRBD1. TRBV23-1 is filed as an ORF, its function uncertain. The V gene end was trimmed by 10 bases and the J gene end by 0 bases; junction bases not matched to a gene: 16. There are 18 residues in the CDR3. As DNA, the CDR3 is TGCGCCAACCAGACCATACAGGGGGCAGCTTATAGCAATCAGCCCCAGCATTTT. Amino acid sequence: CANQTIQGAAYSNQPQHF.

This chain links TRBV7-9 with TRBJ2-7; 7 bases fit TRBD2. In germline, CDR1 is SEHNR, CDR2 FQNEAQ (reference sequence). Germline trimming cut 0 bases from V and 5 bases from J; bases unmatched to any gene: 7. This CDR3 spans 15 amino acids. CDR3 amino acids: CASSLALRAGDEQYF. The CDR3 nucleotides are TGTGCCAGCAGCTTAGCGCTCAGGGCGGGGGACGAGCAGTACTTC. The full variable domain, with the rest looked up from reference TRBV7-9 and TRBJ2-7, is DTGVSQNPRHKITKRGQNVTFRCDPISEHNRLYWYRQTLGQGPEFLTYFQNEAQLEKSRLLSDRFSAERPKGSFSTLEIQRTEQGDSAMYLCASSLALRAGDEQYFGPGTRLTVT.

This clone came up a few times. The V call is TRBV7-2, the J call TRBJ1-1; tentatively, D is TRBD1 (6 bases). CDR3 length: 15 residues. Germline CDR1 SGHTA, CDR2 FQGNSA. V gave up 5 bases and J gave up 1 base, with 14 bases separating them. The CDR3 loop reads CASSRQGWGNTEAFF. DNA of the CDR3: TGTGCCAGCAGCCGGCAGGGGTGGGGGAACACTGAAGCTTTCTTT.

This chain uses TRBV7-2 with TRBJ2-7, with TRBD2 matching over 11 bases. The CDR3 consists of 16 residues. CDR1 is SGHTA and CDR2 is FQGNSA in the germline V gene. J was trimmed by 4 bases and V by 4 bases; bases with no gene match: 9. The CDR3 spells CASSSLTSGATYEQYF. The CDR3 bases are TGTGCCAGCAGCTCCCTGACTAGCGGGGCAACGTACGAGCAGTACTTC.

This chain joins TRBV10-3 and TRBJ1-2; no definite D call. This CDR3 is built from 12 residues. The germline gives CDR1 ENHRY, CDR2 SYGVKD. V lost 3 bases, J lost 5 bases, and 7 bases lay in between. DNA of the CDR3: TGTGCCATCAGTGAACAGAAGTATGGCTACACCTTC. Its translation is CAISEQKYGYTF.

V usage is TRBV3-1 (or the pseudogene TRBV3-2) and J usage is TRBJ2-6; TRBD1 agrees at 7 bases. Germline trimming cut 1 base from V and 8 bases from J; bases unmatched to any gene: 2. This CDR3 spans 14 amino acids. Per the germline V gene, CDR1 is LGHDT and CDR2 is YNNKEL (reference sequence). The DNA for the CDR3 is TGTGCCAGCAGCCAAGTGGACAGGCCCAACGTCCTGACTTTC. It specifies CASSQVDRPNVLTF.